This note documents a single TCR beta chain sequence. These data come from a study of OX40 agonist ivuxolimab in advanced cancers. Study at large: Three dose-escalation patients had partial responses: one with hepatocellular carcinoma and two with cutaneous melanoma.

The assay was immunoSEQ multiplex PCR, and TCRdb's table has in-frame clones only and misses some. Of tens of thousands of clones in the sample, 88% were seen once. CDR3 length: 11 amino acids. CDR1 is SGDLS and CDR2 is YYNGEE in the germline V gene. With 7 bases removed from V and 5 bases from J, the gap between germline ends came to 10 bases. The source was CD4+ or CD8+ T cells sorted from blood, collected in a trial of the OX40 agonist ivuxolimab. The rearrangement joins TRBV9 to TRBJ2-7; D remains unclear. The sequence was obtained from an adult with an advanced solid tumor such as melanoma, head and neck, liver or kidney cancer. The CDR3 loop is CASGPYNEQYF. CDR3 nucleotides: TGTGCCAGCGGCCCCTATAACGAGCAGTACTTC.